The T cell receptor (beta chain) described here comes from a study of T cell repertoires in cytomegalovirus infection. The length of the CDR3 is 16 residues. Trimming took 2 bases from V and 4 from J, leaving 15 bases between them. The germline gives CDR1 SGHTA, CDR2 FQGNSA. This clonotype has at least ten counts. TCRdb reanalysed the reads using MiXCR and keeps one entry per CDR3 protein. Altogether 250,000 to 300,000 distinct CDR3 sequences are present, roughly 9.1% being singletons, with the ten largest covering over 13%. This TCR came from a human donor in good health (CMV status not recorded). Some clones in this sample may be carry-over from other donors' samples. The chain has TRBV7-2 and TRBJ2-1; maybe TRBD2 (5 bases). Source material: PBMCs. The DNA for the CDR3 is TGTGCCAGCAGCTTACAAGTGGGCCTAGCTTACAATGAGCAGTTCTTC. Encoded protein: CASSLQVGLAYNEQFF.